The following is a T cell receptor beta chain sequence with its context. This clonotype has ten or more counts. No cognate antigen has been identified for it. Per-base qualities were not stored, and no clone one base away is much larger. The CDR3 runs 14 amino acids, cysteine and phenylalanine included. Solely the CDR3 DNA is kept, with 42 bases framed from the first base. CDR1 and CDR2, looked up from the germline V gene (reference sequence), are LNHNV and YYDKDF. The junction shows trimming of 3 bases on V and 1 base on J, plus 7 bases between the germline ends. Stable Graves' hyperthyroidism was defined as the absence of progression to ophthalmopathy over 18 months of follow-up. Hyperthyroidism patients were newly diagnosed, with disease duration under 2 months, and aged 18 to 65 years. Any patient with an uncontrolled infection, another autoimmune disease, pregnancy or lactation was excluded. Diagnoses were established on the basis of clinical symptoms, serum thyroxine and TRAb, thyroid ultrasound, and orbital computed tomography. Total RNA was extracted with Trizol reagent, and quality was checked on an Agilent 2100 Bioanalyzer.

Amplification of TCR beta CDR3 regions was carried out from RNA transcripts. The first round of RT-PCR for the TCR CDR3 was performed with the HTBI primer set and the Qiagen OneStep RT-PCR kit. Libraries were constructed in a second round of multiplex PCR, after which size selection and purification were carried out. Sequencing of the libraries was done on an Illumina HiSeq2000 using paired-end 100 bp reads. Per the original workflow: SOAPnuke was used to process the raw data, removing reads that contained adapters or uncalled bases, had a mean Phred below 15, or lacked an exact match to the constant primer or identifier. COPE v1.2.5 was used to merge the high-quality paired reads, and each unique nucleotide sequence was defined as a clonotype. MiTCR v1.1 was used to align the clonotypes against IMGT TRBV, TRBD and TRBJ reference segments. The analysis was restricted to V-J combinations with a frequency above 0.0001, which together covered 99% to 99.2% of the repertoires. A TCS score was defined as the ratio between F50 (clonal expansion) and ExV (chaos), using BLOSUM62-based TCRdist between CDR3 peptides within each V-J. Welch's t-statistics and random forest reduced roughly 530 V-J features to fewer than 15, which were used in a naive Bayes classifier (R e1071). The public reads were quality trimmed at Q25 with fastp and then assembled into clones with MiXCR by TCRdb, keeping productive beta chains. When rows share a CDR3 protein, they turn into one entry using the most common DNA and genes. The V and J calls were determined by TCRdb, not by the authors. The sample has hundreds of thousands of distinct CDR3 sequences on record, 35% to 55% of them singletons. The ten largest clones capture 8.2% of the sample.

The sample originates from a study of T cells in Graves' hyperthyroidism and ophthalmopathy (dated by TCRdb to 2018 to 2020). With respect to the entire study: TCR V-J signatures able to tell the groups apart were searched for in a discovery cohort of 90 to 100 patients, of whom 43 had Graves' ophthalmopathy and more than 55 had stable Graves' hyperthyroidism. Prospective prediction of ophthalmopathy was tested in an independent validation cohort consisting of fewer than 20 hyperthyroidism patients and around 16 patients who later progressed to ophthalmopathy. For training and testing, the 100 or so patients in the discovery cohort were randomly divided in a 7:3 ratio. Thyroid tissue and blood T-cell repertoires from six or seven Graves' hyperthyroidism patients were also compared in the study. Following sampling, methimazole starting at 30 mg daily was given to hyperthyroidism patients, and high-dose intravenous methylprednisolone was given to ophthalmopathy patients. The paper reports TCR Vbeta CDR3 sequencing of about 140 peripheral blood samples: 43 ophthalmopathy, approximately 74 hyperthyroidism and 17 progressor patients.

Broad study findings and their caveats: In validation, the model predicted progression to ophthalmopathy with approximately 71% sensitivity and 72.22% specificity, a median of about 6 months before onset. Most expanded thyroid clonotypes (frequency above 0.001) were also found in blood, which suggests that blood repertoires may mirror thyroid immune responses. A 13 V-J signature model separated ophthalmopathy from stable hyperthyroidism, with around 88% sensitivity and around 84% specificity in cross-validation and 80%/75% in testing. Sample size was not statistically predetermined, and investigators were not blinded to group allocation.

This chain joins TRBV15 to TRBJ1-5; confidence is insufficient to name the D gene. The sample consisted of peripheral blood or thyroid tissue (not recorded which). This TCR derives from a woman aged 18-29 years with Graves' hyperthyroidism. Donor details come from another sample of the same person, matched by shared clones. The nucleotide sequence reads TGTGCCACCAGCAGGGGAGACAGCAATCAGCCCCAGCATTTT. It specifies CATSRGDSNQPQHF.